This T cell receptor (beta chain) emerged from a study of blood T cell repertoires in COVID-19. Across about 22 US areas, participants ranged in age from about 18 to 90 years. The germline V gene has CDR1 MNHNY and CDR2 SVGAGI (reference sequence). The V and J ends lost 5 bases and 2 bases respectively, with 10 bases between them. This CDR3 spans 14 amino acids. Sequencing used immunoSEQ multiplex PCR; TCRdb keeps in-frame clones, though not all of them. The repertoire holds 300,000 or so clones, with more than 85% as singletons. The specimen was PBMCs or T cells enriched from blood (not recorded which). The chain combines TRBV6-6 with TRBJ1-5; D remains ambiguous. The TCR originated in a woman aged 25-40 years who had recovered from COVID-19. This CDR3 is CASSTRAGNQPQHF. The CDR3, as DNA: TGTGCCAGCAGTACTAGGGCAGGCAATCAGCCCCAGCATTTT.